This TCR beta chain was profiled in a study of neurological immune-mediated disorders. This clonotype was recorded many times. Its matching antigen is unknown. This CDR3 comprises 12 residues. Germline V gives CDR1 DFQATT, CDR2 SNEGSKA (reference sequence). The V end was cut by 6 bases, the J end by 7 bases, with 13 bases between. Each CDR3 protein is one row after TCRdb ran MiXCR on the 5' RACE reads. The data hold roughly 31,000 distinct CDR3 sequences, with less than 25% observed a single time. The study, taken as a whole, reports: HTLV-1-associated myelopathy ranked highest for TCR clonal expansion and multiple sclerosis lowest, beneath healthy controls.

The sequenced material came from CD4+ T cells from blood. The rearrangement joins TRBV20-1 to TRBJ2-1; D ambiguous. This TCR derives from a man aged 50-60 years with HTLV-1-associated myelopathy (HAM/TSP). The chain's CDR3 is CSATDAANEQFF. CDR3 nucleotide sequence: TGCAGTGCCACTGACGCAGCAAATGAGCAGTTCTTC.